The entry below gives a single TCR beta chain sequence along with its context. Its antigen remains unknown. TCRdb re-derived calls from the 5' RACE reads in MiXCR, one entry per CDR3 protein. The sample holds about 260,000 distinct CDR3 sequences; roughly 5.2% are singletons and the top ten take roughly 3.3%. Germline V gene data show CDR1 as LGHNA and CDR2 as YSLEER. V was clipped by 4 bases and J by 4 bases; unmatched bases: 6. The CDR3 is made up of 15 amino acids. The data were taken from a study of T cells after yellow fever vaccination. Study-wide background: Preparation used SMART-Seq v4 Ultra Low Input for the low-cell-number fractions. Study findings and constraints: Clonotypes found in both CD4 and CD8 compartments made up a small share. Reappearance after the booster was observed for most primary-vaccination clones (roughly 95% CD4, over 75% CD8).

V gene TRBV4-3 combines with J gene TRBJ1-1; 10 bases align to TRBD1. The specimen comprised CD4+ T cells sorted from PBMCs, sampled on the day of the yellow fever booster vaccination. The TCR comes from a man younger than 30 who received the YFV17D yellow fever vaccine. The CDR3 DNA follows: TGCGCCAGCAGCCCGTCCCGGGACAGGGGCACTGAAGCTTTCTTT. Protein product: CASSPSRDRGTEAFF.